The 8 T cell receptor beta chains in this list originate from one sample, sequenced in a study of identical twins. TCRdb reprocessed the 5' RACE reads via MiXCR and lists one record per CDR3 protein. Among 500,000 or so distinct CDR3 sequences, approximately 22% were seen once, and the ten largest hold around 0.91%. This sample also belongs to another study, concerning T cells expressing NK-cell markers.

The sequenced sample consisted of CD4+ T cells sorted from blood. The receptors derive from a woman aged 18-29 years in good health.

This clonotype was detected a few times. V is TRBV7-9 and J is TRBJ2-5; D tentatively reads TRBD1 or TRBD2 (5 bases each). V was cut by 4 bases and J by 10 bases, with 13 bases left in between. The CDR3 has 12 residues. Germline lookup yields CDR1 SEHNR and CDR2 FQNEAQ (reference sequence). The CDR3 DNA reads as TGTGCCAGCAGCTCCGACCGGGGCAGCCAGTACTTC. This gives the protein CASSSDRGSQYF.

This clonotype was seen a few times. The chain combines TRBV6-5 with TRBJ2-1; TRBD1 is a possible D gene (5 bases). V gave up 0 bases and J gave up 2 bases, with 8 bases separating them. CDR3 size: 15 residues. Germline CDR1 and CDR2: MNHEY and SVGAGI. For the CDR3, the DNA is TGTGCCAGCAGTTACTCGGGGCCGACCTACAATGAGCAGTTCTTC. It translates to CASSYSGPTYNEQFF.

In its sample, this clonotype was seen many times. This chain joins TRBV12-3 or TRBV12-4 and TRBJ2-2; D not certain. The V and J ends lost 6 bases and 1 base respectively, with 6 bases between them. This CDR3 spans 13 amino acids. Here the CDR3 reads CASRLENTGELFF. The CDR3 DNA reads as TGTGCCAGCAGGCTGGAGAACACCGGGGAGCTGTTTTTT.

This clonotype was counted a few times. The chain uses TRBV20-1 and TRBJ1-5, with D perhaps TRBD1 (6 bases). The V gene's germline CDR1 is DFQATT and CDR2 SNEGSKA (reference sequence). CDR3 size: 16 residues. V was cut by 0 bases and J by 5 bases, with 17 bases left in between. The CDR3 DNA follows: TGCAGTGCTAGAGATCCGGGGGCTAAGAACGATCAGCCCCAGCATTTT. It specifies CSARDPGAKNDQPQHF.

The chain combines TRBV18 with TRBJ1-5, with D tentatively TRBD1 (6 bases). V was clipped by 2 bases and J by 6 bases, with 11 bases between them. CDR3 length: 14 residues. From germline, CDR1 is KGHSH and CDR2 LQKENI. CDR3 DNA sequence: TGTGCCAGCTCACCAGCCAGGGGAGGTCAGCCCCAGCATTTT. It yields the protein CASSPARGGQPQHF.

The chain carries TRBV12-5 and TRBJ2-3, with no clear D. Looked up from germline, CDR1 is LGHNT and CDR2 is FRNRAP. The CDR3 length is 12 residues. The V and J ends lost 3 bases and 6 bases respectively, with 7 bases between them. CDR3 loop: CASGFSEDTQYF. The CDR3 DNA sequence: TGTGCTAGTGGTTTCTCTGAGGATACGCAGTATTTT.

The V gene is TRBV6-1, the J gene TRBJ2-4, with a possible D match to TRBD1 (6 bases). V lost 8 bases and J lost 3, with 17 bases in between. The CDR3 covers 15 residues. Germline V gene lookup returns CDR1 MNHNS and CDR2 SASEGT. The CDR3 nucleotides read TGTGCCAGCGTGGACAACCAGGGGAACAAAAACATTCAGTACTTC. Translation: CASVDNQGNKNIQYF.

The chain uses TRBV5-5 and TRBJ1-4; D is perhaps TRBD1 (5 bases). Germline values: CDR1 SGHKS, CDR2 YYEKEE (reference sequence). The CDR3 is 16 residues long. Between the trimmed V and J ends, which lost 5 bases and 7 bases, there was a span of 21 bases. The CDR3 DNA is TGTGCCAGCAGTTCATCTCCGGGACGTGGGGGTGAAAAACTGTTTTTT. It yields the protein CASSSSPGRGGEKLFF.